This TCR beta chain comes out of a study of cytomegalovirus exposure and HLA in healthy donors (dated by TCRdb to 2016 to 2017). About the study as a whole: An earlier analysis of some 600 of the donors reported roughly 300 Gb of sequence data and 117 million unique TCR beta sequences obtained from about 179 million T cells. Every discovery cohort repertoire had been produced on one sequencing platform. The T cell repertoires of under 700 subjects were profiled by immunosequencing and related to cytomegalovirus serostatus. In an earlier analysis of around 540 of the donors, high-throughput TCR beta sequencing was used to judge whether each TCR beta V gene segment behaved as functional or pseudogenic. An early release that covered fewer than 800 HLA-typed donors contained approximately 300 gigabases of sequencing data and 75 million to 100 million unique TCR sequences. A later genetic analysis took genome-wide SNP genotypes for 398 of the 666 donors and used that subset as a discovery cohort. High-throughput TCR immunosequencing, statistical association of individual TCRs with disease status, and machine learning were combined to predict cytomegalovirus infection status. The aim of the study was to test whether cataloging public T cell receptors could identify signatures of past pathogen exposure. To study patterns of TCR occurrence, a later analysis re-analyzed previously published TCR beta repertoires from hundreds of donors and added high-resolution HLA genotyping. Alongside the repertoire data, information on donor age, sex, ethnicity and CMV serostatus was compiled. Both class I and class II loci were covered by HLA typing, at four-digit resolution. Along with the approximately 670-subject first cohort, a separate validation cohort of over a hundred different subjects was used. Roughly five DR-DQ haplotypes were handled as single units for association and clustering because linkage in the cohort was strong. Typing coverage varied by locus: roughly 629-630 donors for A, B, C, DRB1 and DQB1; 500 to 550 for DQA1; about 600 for DPA1; under 490 for DPB1. Among about 390 genotyped donors of the cohort, an average of roughly 240,000 unique TCR beta nucleotide sequences were sequenced per donor, around 18% of them non-productive. The later analysis used no new phenotypic data to find candidate immune exposures, relying instead on TCR beta sequences and their occurrence across donors. Of the roughly 390 genotyped donors, roughly 76% were placed in the genetic ancestry cluster associated with self-reported Caucasian donors.

Study-wide findings and limitations: An earlier analysis of several hundred of the donors showed that most TCR beta V segments appeared in productive rearrangements either about 87% or about 30% of the time, which broadly matched IMGT annotations. Several of the top co-occurrence clusters appeared to be linked to parvovirus B19, influenza, CMV and Epstein-Barr virus, according to a later analysis. Over 15 rarely observed V segments, including chromosome 9 orphons, were excluded from the earlier analysis of several hundred of the donors because counts were too low. A further reported finding was that TCR beta sequences accurately predicted the HLA-A and HLA-B alleles for most subjects in the first cohort. Because HLA typing was unavailable for some donors at each locus, only the typed subset was used in association tests. A later analysis associated approximately 17,000 TCR beta sequences with specific HLA alleles at a false discovery rate of 0.05. In the study, about 150 TCR beta chains were listed as associated with cytomegalovirus. The classifier was reported to diagnose cytomegalovirus status with high specificity and sensitivity in both the original cohort and the validation cohort. The authors suggested that the approach could potentially be generalized to other disease states and immunological phenotypes. V-gene and J-gene trimming of TCR beta chains was associated with a missense DCLRE1C variant in a later genetic analysis, and the association was replicated in an independent cohort. In a later analysis, TCR association rates were found to vary across HLA loci, with the most associated TCRs seen for DRB1 alleles and the fewest for HLA-C alleles. Correlated functional status among segregating V segments might reflect linkage disequilibrium, but an unknown experimental factor could not be ruled out. The only immune exposure information available for the cohort was CMV serostatus. Across donors, most TCR sequences were observed very rarely, whereas some public TCRs were present in many individuals. Only TCR beta chains were sequenced in this cohort, and the absence of alpha or paired-chain data limited detectable features. In a later analysis, most CMV-associated TCR beta chains were found to appear HLA-restricted, with HLA associations seemingly driven largely by CMV exposure. In vitro tests confirmed that a few of the cytomegalovirus-associated TCR beta chains recognize cytomegalovirus antigens. Compared with the roughly 600-donor mean, donors in an Asian-associated ancestry cluster had fewer N-insertions in productive TCRs, according to a later genetic analysis. A group of highly shared sequence variants was considered likely to be a technical artifact of the sequencing pipeline. Because the 87-base-pair reads could not distinguish some IMGT-functional V segments, including TRBV6-2 and TRBV6-3, those segments were excluded. When HLA alleles, especially DR and DQ, strongly co-occurred, TCR associations were difficult to assign to individual alleles. Presence/absence analyses assumed roughly uniform sequencing depth across donors, an assumption that may not hold. A later analysis found that HLA-associated TCR beta chains were more clonally expanded and had lower generation probabilities than equally common non-associated chains.

The germline ends are 10 bases apart after V is trimmed by 6 bases and J by 7 bases. From the cysteine up to the phenylalanine, the CDR3 has a length of 12 residues. Only CDR3 DNA is held: 36 bases, read in frame from base 1. The germline V gene provides CDR1 MDHEN and CDR2 SYDVKM. A note on this clone: Its cognate antigen has yet to be identified. Base qualities are missing; no much larger clone stands one base away.

Receptor libraries were prepared by the immunoSEQ multiplex PCR assay. The multiplex PCR relied on a mix of 60 forward primers for TCR Vbeta segments and 13 reverse primers for TCR Jbeta segments. The CDR3 region of rearranged TCR beta genes was amplified from genomic DNA with a multiplex PCR assay. The amplified TCR beta libraries were sequenced on the Illumina HiSeq System as 87-base-pair reads. Processing in the source paper ran as follows. A later analysis tallied tens of millions of unique TCR beta chains across the 650 to 750 repertoires, and about 12 million of those chains were shared by two or more donors. A nearest-neighbor algorithm error-corrected the raw reads and collapsed the reads into unique sequences, merging closely related sequences to remove PCR and sequencing errors. Alignment of CDR3 sequences to IMGT reference sequences was used to assign V, D and J gene segments. For a sequence to be retained, at least a six-nucleotide match to both a V gene segment and a J gene segment was required. Rearrangements were classified as productive when the CDR3 lacked stop codons and remained in frame with V and J, and all other rearrangements were classified as non-productive. Following IMGT convention, CDR3 was defined as the stretch from the second conserved V-encoded cysteine up to the conserved J-encoded phenylalanine. The earlier analysis of about 610 of the donors excluded sequences that lacked an unambiguous match to a single V gene segment. In an earlier analysis of a few hundred of the donors, V segments were called functional above 56.7% productive rearrangements and were called segregating when the between-donor standard deviation exceeded 5%. A statistical classification framework was built for diagnosing cytomegalovirus status from the catalog of TCR beta chain sequences. In a later analysis, V and J genes were assigned by comparing TCR nucleotide sequences against IMGT/GENE-DB human TR gene sequences. Using the TCRdist pipeline, a later analysis assigned CDR3 sequences along with most-parsimonious VDJ recombination scenarios. In a later analysis, each TCR beta chain was defined by its CDR3 amino acid sequence together with its V-gene family, and reads lacking a unique V-gene family were excluded. In a later analysis, 500 to 700 highly shared, low-generation-probability nucleotide sequences were removed to address suspected cross-contamination and a sequencing artifact. In a later analysis, a clonal expansion index was calculated for each public chain from normalized within-repertoire ranks of inferred template counts. A later analysis computed generation probabilities with a VDJ recombination model fitted to out-of-frame rearrangements, and checked the results against IGoR. A later analysis scored TCR-TCR, TCR-HLA and TCR-CMV co-occurrence with hypergeometric tests, applying a repertoire-size bias correction to TCR pairs. In a later analysis, false discovery rates were estimated by permuting HLA or CMV assignments 20 times. In a later analysis, co-occurring TCRs were grouped using DBSCAN, with TCRdist sequence similarity added in when clustering inside HLA-allele-positive subsets. Co-occurrence clustering excluded repertoires with fewer than 30,000 or more than 120,000 public chains, plus five with anomalous nucleotide sharing. Drawn from immuneACCESS, this table holds only the in-frame rearrangements with V and J called that TCRdb kept. Clones are partly lost; checked studies trace under half to an unresolved V gene and leave the rest unexplained. That table gives V, J and clone size, and the DNA gave D and trimming. Here the sample has about 150,000 clones; approximately 85% occur a single time. The ten largest clones capture roughly 6.8% of the sample.

The cohort comprised some 680 healthy bone marrow donors. Cohort members were all nominally healthy when sampled, although unrecorded immune exposures were likely present. The donor was CMV seropositive and belonged to the group of over 250 seropositive cohort members. A peripheral blood sample was collected from each donor, and TCR beta sequencing was performed on peripheral blood mononuclear cells. The Qiagen DNeasy Blood Extraction Kit was used to extract genomic DNA from the blood cell samples. Sequenced: PBMCs. The V and J genes are TRBV28 and TRBJ1-5; a tentative D match to TRBD1 spans 6 bases. The clonotype originates from a man over 45 in good health and CMV-seropositive. The CDR3 reads CASRQGTQPQHF. The sequence in DNA is TGTGCCAGCAGACAAGGGACACAGCCCCAGCATTTT.